The following is a T cell receptor (beta chain) sequence with its context. This sample was included in a study of blood T cell repertoires in COVID-19. Study summary: From T cells, B-cell-depleted T cells, or PBMCs came the material, which was cDNA or gDNA.

Study processing details: For nucleated cells, counts were estimated from reference gene primer amplification. Clones were read by immunoSEQ multiplex PCR, and TCRdb kept only the in-frame ones, dropping some. V, J and clone size derive from that table, while D and trimming were established from the DNA sequence. The sample holds under 300,000 clones, around 90% seen once. V was pared by 1 base and J by 3 bases, with 3 bases of the junction left unmatched. The CDR3 spans 15 residues. Germline loops: CDR1 SGHVS, CDR2 FNYEAQ. The rearrangement uses TRBV7-6 and TRBJ2-3; 8 bases fit TRBD2. The sample comprised peripheral blood. The receptor was derived from a man aged 45-60 years with acute or convalescent COVID-19. The CDR3, as DNA: TGTGCCAGCAGCTTAGTGTCTAGCGGGACAGATACGCAGTATTTT. This translates into CASSLVSSGTDTQYF.